The T cell receptor (beta chain) under discussion was sequenced for a study of T cells in Graves' hyperthyroidism and ophthalmopathy. Germline loops: CDR1 SEHNR, CDR2 FQNEAQ (reference sequence). The CDR3 has 15 amino acids. The V end lost 1 base, the J end lost 1 base, and 10 bases lay between the germline ends. RNA transcripts provided the source from which TCR beta CDR3 regions were amplified. With the HTBI primer set, the TCR CDR3 went through a first round of RT-PCR. One entry per CDR3 protein, called by TCRdb with MiXCR from the multiplex PCR reads. This sample yields about 520,000 distinct CDR3 sequences, of which approximately 24% are seen a single time; 10% to 12% belongs to the top ten. This clonotype was detected ten times or more.

The origin of this receptor is a woman aged 25-40 years with Graves' ophthalmopathy. Input material: blood. The chain carries TRBV7-9 and TRBJ1-1; D may be TRBD1 (6 bases). This CDR3 reads CASSLVTGANTEAFF. DNA for the CDR3: TGTGCCAGCAGCTTAGTGACAGGTGCGAACACTGAAGCTTTCTTT.